The T cell receptor beta chain described here comes from a study of breast tumors, draining lymph nodes, adjacent tissues. CDR3 length equals 13 residues. CDR1 is SGHTA, CDR2 FQGNSA, per germline. Trimming took off 1 base at V and 3 bases at J, with 6 bases between the two ends. Axillary draining lymph nodes of breast cancer patients supplied the node samples. Whole-study results and caveats: The data were judged consistent with most tumor T cells coming from lymph node and expanding in tumor.

Using its own MiXCR run on the multiplex PCR reads, TCRdb lists one record per CDR3 protein. The table has about 140,000 distinct CDR3 sequences, approximately 30% seen once; the top ten hold less than 2.5%. Comments on this clonotype: Its specificity is unknown.

The chain links TRBV7-2 to TRBJ1-1; D call uncertain. The sequenced sample was axillary lymph node tissue. The TCR comes from a female donor with breast cancer. Some clones in this sample may be carry-over from other donors' samples. The CDR3 DNA sequence: TGTGCCAGCAGCTTAGTGCTGGACACTGAAGCTTTCTTT. It codes for CASSLVLDTEAFF.